This T cell receptor (beta chain) emerged from a study of T cells in Graves' hyperthyroidism and ophthalmopathy. Thyroid ultrasound and orbital computed tomography, with clinical symptoms and serum thyroxine and TRAb, informed diagnoses. Trimming took 6 bases from V and 0 from J; bases not matched to a gene: 8. CDR3 length: 15 amino acids. Germline CDR1 and CDR2: MNHEY and SMNVEV (reference sequence). RNA transcripts yielded amplified TCR beta CDR3 regions. Carried out on the TCR CDR3, a first-round RT-PCR used the HTBI primer set. MiXCR was run by TCRdb on the multiplex PCR reads, yielding one entry per CDR3 protein. The sample lists 250,000 to 300,000 distinct CDR3 sequences, around 15% occurring once. In this sample, this clonotype turned up a few times.

Sequencing was done on a sample of blood. The V gene is TRBV27, the J gene TRBJ2-7, with 7 bases aligning to TRBD2. The clonotype was recovered from a woman aged 45 to 65 with Graves' hyperthyroidism that later progressed to Graves' ophthalmopathy. CDR3 DNA: TGTGCCAGCAGGGGAGGGCGGGGAAGCTCCTACGAGCAGTACTTC. It encodes CASRGGRGSSYEQYF.